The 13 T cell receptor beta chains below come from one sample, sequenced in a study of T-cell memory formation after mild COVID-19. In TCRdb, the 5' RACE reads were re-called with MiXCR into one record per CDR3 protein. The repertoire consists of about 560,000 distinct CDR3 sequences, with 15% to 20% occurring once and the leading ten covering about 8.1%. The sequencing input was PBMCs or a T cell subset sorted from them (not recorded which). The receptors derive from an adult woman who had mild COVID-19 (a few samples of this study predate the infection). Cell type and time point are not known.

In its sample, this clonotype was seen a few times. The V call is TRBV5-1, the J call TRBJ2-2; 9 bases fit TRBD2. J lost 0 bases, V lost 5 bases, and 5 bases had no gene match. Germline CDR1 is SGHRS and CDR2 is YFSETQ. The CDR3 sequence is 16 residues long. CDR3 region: CASRPIAGANTGELFF. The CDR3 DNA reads TGCGCCAGCAGACCTATAGCGGGGGCGAACACCGGGGAGCTGTTTTTT.

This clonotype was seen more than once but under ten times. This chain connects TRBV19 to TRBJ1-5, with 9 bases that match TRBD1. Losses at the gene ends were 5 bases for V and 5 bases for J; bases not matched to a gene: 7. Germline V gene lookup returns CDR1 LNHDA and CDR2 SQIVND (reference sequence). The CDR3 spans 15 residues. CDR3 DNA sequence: TGTGCCAGTAGTGTCATAGACAGGGGGTATCAGCCCCAGCATTTT. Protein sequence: CASSVIDRGYQPQHF.

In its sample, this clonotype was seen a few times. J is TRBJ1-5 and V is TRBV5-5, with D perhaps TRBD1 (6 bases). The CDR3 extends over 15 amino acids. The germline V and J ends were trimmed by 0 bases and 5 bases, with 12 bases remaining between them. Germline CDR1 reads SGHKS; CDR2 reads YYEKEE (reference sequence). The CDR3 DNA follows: TGTGCCAGCAGCTTGGCCCTGGGGGGCTATCAGCCCCAGCATTTT. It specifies CASSLALGGYQPQHF.

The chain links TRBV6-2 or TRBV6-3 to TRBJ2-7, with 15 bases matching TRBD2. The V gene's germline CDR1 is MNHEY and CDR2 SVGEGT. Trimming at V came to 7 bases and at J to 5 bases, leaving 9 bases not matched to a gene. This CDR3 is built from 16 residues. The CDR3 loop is CASTDPGTSGRNEQYF. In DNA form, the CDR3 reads TGTGCCAGCACCGACCCCGGGACTAGCGGGAGGAACGAGCAGTACTTC.

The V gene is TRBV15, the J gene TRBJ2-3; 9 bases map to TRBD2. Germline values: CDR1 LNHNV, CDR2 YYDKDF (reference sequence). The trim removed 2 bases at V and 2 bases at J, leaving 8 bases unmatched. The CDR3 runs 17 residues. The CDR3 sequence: CATSRQGLAVDTDTQYF. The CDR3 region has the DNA TGTGCCACCAGCAGACAGGGACTAGCCGTCGACACAGATACGCAGTATTTT.

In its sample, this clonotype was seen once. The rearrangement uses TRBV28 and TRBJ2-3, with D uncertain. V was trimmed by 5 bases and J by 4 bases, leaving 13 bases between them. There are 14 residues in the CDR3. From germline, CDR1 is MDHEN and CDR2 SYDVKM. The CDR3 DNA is TGTGCCAGCAGTGCCGACGTAAGGCCAGATACGCAGTATTTT. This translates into CASSADVRPDTQYF. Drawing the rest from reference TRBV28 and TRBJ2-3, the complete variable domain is DVKVTQSSRYLVKRTGEKVFLECVQDMDHENMFWYRQDPGLGLRLIYFSYDVKMKEKGDIPEGYSVSREKKERFSLILESASTNQTSMYLCASSADVRPDTQYFGPGTRLTVL.

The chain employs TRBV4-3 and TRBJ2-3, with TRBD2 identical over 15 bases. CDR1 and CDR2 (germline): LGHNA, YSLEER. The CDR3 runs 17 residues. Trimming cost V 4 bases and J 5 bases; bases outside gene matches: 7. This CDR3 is CASSLGLAGGHGDTQYF. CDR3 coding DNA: TGCGCCAGCAGCCTCGGACTAGCGGGAGGGCATGGAGATACGCAGTATTTT.

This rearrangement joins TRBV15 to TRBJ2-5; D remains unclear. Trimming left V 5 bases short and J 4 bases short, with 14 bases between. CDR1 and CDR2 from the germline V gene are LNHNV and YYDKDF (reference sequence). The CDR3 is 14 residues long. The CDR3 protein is CATSSSGRRETQYF. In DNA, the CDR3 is TGTGCCACCAGCTCTTCCGGACGAAGAGAGACCCAGTACTTC.

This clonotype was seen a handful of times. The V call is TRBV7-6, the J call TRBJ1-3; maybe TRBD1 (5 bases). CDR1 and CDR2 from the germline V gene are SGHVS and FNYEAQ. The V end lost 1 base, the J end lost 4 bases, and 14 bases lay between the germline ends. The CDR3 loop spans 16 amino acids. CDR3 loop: CASSLGQTQVGNTIYF. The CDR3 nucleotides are TGTGCCAGCAGCTTAGGACAGACACAGGTCGGAAACACCATATATTTT.

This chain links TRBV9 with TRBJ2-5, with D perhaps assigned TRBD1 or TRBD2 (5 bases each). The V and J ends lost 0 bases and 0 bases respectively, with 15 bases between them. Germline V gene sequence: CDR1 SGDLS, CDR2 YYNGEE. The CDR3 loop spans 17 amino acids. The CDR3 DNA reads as TGTGCCAGCAGCGTAGGCCCGCAGGGACCGTACCAAGAGACCCAGTACTTC. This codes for CASSVGPQGPYQETQYF.

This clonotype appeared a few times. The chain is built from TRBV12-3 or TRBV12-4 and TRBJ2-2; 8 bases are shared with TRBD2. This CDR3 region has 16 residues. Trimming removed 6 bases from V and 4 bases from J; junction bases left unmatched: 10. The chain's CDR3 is CASSLVVAGPTGELFF. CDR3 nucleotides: TGTGCCAGCAGCCTAGTGGTAGCGGGACCCACCGGGGAGCTGTTTTTT.

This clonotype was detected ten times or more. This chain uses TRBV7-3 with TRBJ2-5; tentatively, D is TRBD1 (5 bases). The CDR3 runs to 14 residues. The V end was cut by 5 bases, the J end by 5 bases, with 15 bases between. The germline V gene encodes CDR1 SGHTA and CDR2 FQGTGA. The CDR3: CASSTLGPGETQYF. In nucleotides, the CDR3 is TGTGCCAGCAGCACCCTGGGGCCAGGGGAGACCCAGTACTTC.

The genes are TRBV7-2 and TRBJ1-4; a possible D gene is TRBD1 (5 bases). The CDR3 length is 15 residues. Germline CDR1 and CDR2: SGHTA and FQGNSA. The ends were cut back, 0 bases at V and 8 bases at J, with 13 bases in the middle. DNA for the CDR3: TGTGCCAGCAGCTTAGCGCGGGGGATTGGGGAAAAACTGTTTTTT. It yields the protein CASSLARGIGEKLFF.